The next 10 T cell receptor beta chains were all read from a single sample in a study of siplizumab effects on memory and regulatory T cells. The protocol was immunoSEQ multiplex PCR, while the TCRdb copy is restricted to in-frame clones and leaves out a portion. The table lists roughly 68,000 clones, around 78% of them singletons. Sequences were obtained from memory CD4+ T cells sorted from blood. These receptors came from a human donor in good health.

This chain connects TRBV6-6 to TRBJ2-3; 7 nucleotides line up with TRBD2. The CDR3 is 16 amino acids. The V gene's germline CDR1 is MNHNY and CDR2 SVGAGI (reference sequence). V was pared by 8 bases and J by 0 bases, with 11 bases of the junction left unmatched. The CDR3 DNA reads as TGTGCCAGCCGCCCGGAGGCTAGCGGAAGCACAGATACGCAGTATTTT. Residues: CASRPEASGSTDTQYF.

This sequence joins TRBV7-9 and TRBJ1-4; TRBD1 is a possible D gene (6 bases). The germline V and J ends were trimmed by 0 bases and 5 bases, with 13 bases remaining between them. The CDR3 has 16 residues. Germline loops: CDR1 SEHNR, CDR2 FQNEAQ (reference sequence). The CDR3 spells CASSLALGGPNEKLFF. The CDR3, as DNA: TGTGCCAGCAGCTTAGCCCTCGGGGGGCCAAATGAAAAACTGTTTTTT.

The V and J genes are TRBV27 and TRBJ2-2, with 7 bases matching TRBD2. In germline, CDR1 is MNHEY, CDR2 SMNVEV (reference sequence). CDR3 size: 15 residues. V gave up 2 bases and J gave up 3 bases; unmatched junction bases: 3. Here the CDR3 DNA reads TGTGCCAGCAGTTTAGGACTAGTATACACCGGGGAGCTGTTTTTT. As protein: CASSLGLVYTGELFF.

The chain joins TRBV19 to TRBJ1-1; D uncertain. CDR1 is LNHDA, CDR2 SQIVND, per germline (reference sequence). V lost 0 bases to trimming and J lost 10 bases, with 12 bases between them. This CDR3 is built from 13 residues. Here the CDR3 DNA reads TGTGCCAGTAGTATAGACGGGAGCTTAGGAGCTTTCTTT. It translates to CASSIDGSLGAFF.

This chain uses TRBV5-8 with TRBJ2-2, with TRBD1 identical over 9 bases. The CDR3 consists of 20 residues. Germline V gene sequence: CDR1 SGHTS, CDR2 YDEGEE. After removal of 4 bases from V and 3 bases from J, the junction contained 19 bases not matched to a gene. The CDR3 is CASSLDRGGSARWDTGELFF. The CDR3 DNA sequence: TGTGCCAGCAGCCTGGACAGGGGCGGAAGCGCCAGGTGGGACACCGGGGAGCTGTTTTTT.

This chain links TRBV27 with TRBJ1-2; D is unresolved. V was cut by 7 bases and J by 0 bases, with 15 bases left in between. There are 15 residues in the CDR3. Per the germline V gene, CDR1 is MNHEY and CDR2 is SMNVEV (reference sequence). DNA of the CDR3: TGTGCCAGCACAAAGGCGGCAGGAACTAACTATGGCTACACCTTC. It specifies CASTKAAGTNYGYTF.

The chain has TRBV5-8 and TRBJ1-3; 11 nucleotides match TRBD1. Germline V gene sequence: CDR1 SGHTS, CDR2 YDEGEE. The J segment lost 8 bases and the V segment lost 7 bases, leaving 5 bases of the junction unmatched. This CDR3 spans 13 amino acids. Here the CDR3 DNA reads TGTGCCAGCTTGGGGACAGGGGGGTACACCATATATTTT. It translates to CASLGTGGYTIYF.

The genes are TRBV5-8 and TRBJ1-1, with 9 bases aligning to TRBD1. The CDR3 is 15 residues long. V was clipped by 8 bases and J by 2 bases; unmatched bases: 10. In germline, CDR1 is SGHTS, CDR2 YDEGEE. The CDR3 loop reads CASTGTGRDNTEAFF. For the CDR3, the DNA is TGTGCCAGTACCGGGACAGGGAGGGATAACACTGAAGCTTTCTTT.

This clone occurred a few times. This chain uses TRBV5-1 with TRBJ2-2, with 7 bases fitting TRBD2. CDR1 SGHRS and CDR2 YFSETQ come from the germline V gene. Trimming cost V 4 bases and J 6 bases; bases outside gene matches: 15. The CDR3 spans 17 residues. The chain's CDR3 is CASSPTPGGIRAGELFF. CDR3 coding DNA: TGCGCCAGCAGCCCCACCCCCGGGGGGATCAGGGCCGGGGAGCTGTTTTTT.

The rearrangement uses TRBV6-1 and TRBJ1-5, with 7 bases that match TRBD1. Germline values: CDR1 MNHNS, CDR2 SASEGT. V gave up 2 bases and J gave up 6 bases; unmatched junction bases: 4. This CDR3 is built from 14 residues. In nucleotides, the CDR3 is TGTGCCAGCAGTGAAAAAGGGGGCCTTCAGCCCCAGCATTTT. Amino acid sequence: CASSEKGGLQPQHF.